The rows below give T cell receptor beta chains drawn from one sample of a study of T cell responses to AZD1222 COVID-19 vaccine. Profiled with immunoSEQ multiplex PCR; TCRdb holds only in-frame clones, not every one. The sample totals about 140,000 clones. The specimen sequenced was peripheral blood. Receptors originate from an adult in good health. Both conserved end residues are part of each CDR3. The D gene is left open where the match is weak.

V gene	CDR3 length	J gene	D gene	CDR3 protein	CDR3 DNA
TRBV3-1/TRBV3-2	16	TRBJ2-1	TRBD2	CASSQDQLAGAREQFF	TGTGCCAGCAGCCAAGATCAACTAGCGGGGGCTCGAGAGCAGTTCTTC
TRBV5-4	14	TRBJ1-1	-	CASSALGENTEAFF	TGTGCCAGCAGCGCTCTCGGCGAGAACACTGAAGCTTTCTTT
TRBV4-1	16	TRBJ2-7	TRBD1	CASSPIGQGLSYEQYF	TGCGCCAGCAGCCCGATAGGACAGGGGTTGTCCTACGAGCAGTACTTC
TRBV12-3/TRBV12-4	12	TRBJ1-6	-	CASSPGRKPLHF	TGTGCCAGCAGTCCGGGACGAAAACCCCTCCACTTT
TRBV7-8	14	TRBJ2-1	TRBD1	CASSFRTGVGEQFF	TGTGCCAGCAGCTTTCGGACAGGGGTAGGCGAGCAGTTCTTC
TRBV10-1	14	TRBJ2-3	-	CASCGGASTDTQYF	TGCGCCAGCTGTGGGGGGGCCAGCACAGATACGCAGTATTTT
TRBV15	15	TRBJ1-5	TRBD1	CATSKVTGGHQPQHF	TGTGCCACCAGCAAGGTTACAGGGGGGCATCAGCCCCAGCATTTT
TRBV28	12	TRBJ1-2	-	CASTQGWYGYTF	TGTGCCAGCACCCAGGGGTGGTATGGCTACACCTTC
TRBV19	15	TRBJ1-4	-	CASSIAGRTREKLFF	TGTGCCAGTAGTATAGCGGGGAGAACCAGGGAAAAACTGTTTTTT
TRBV4-1	14	TRBJ2-1	-	CASSQVGRDNEQFF	TGCGCCAGCAGCCAAGTGGGAAGAGACAATGAGCAGTTCTTC
TRBV9	16	TRBJ1-2	-	CASSARTESLLYGYTF	TGTGCCAGCAGCGCACGGACAGAATCCTTGCTCTATGGCTACACCTTC
TRBV7-6	15	TRBJ2-7	-	CASSFGTRGSYEQYF	TGTGCCAGCAGCTTCGGGACAAGGGGGTCCTACGAGCAGTACTTC
TRBV28	15	TRBJ2-7	TRBD1	CASSSPGQGGYEQYF	TGTGCCAGCAGTTCCCCGGGACAGGGGGGCTACGAGCAGTACTTC
TRBV28	11	TRBJ1-2	-	CASSINYGYTF	TGTGCCAGCAGCATTAACTATGGCTACACCTTC
TRBV6-1	16	TRBJ1-2	TRBD1	CASSEALRQGNYGYTF	TGTGCCAGCAGTGAAGCGCTGAGACAGGGGAACTATGGCTACACCTTC
TRBV18	17	TRBJ2-3	TRBD2	CASSPRSSGGDVDTQYF	TGTGCCAGCTCACCACGTTCCAGCGGGGGGGATGTAGATACGCAGTATTTT
TRBV15	14	TRBJ1-5	-	CATSRDRDLQPQHF	TGTGCCACCAGCAGAGATCGGGATTTACAGCCCCAGCATTTT
TRBV2	12	TRBJ1-1	-	CASNRMNTEAFF	TGTGCCAGCAACCGTATGAACACTGAAGCTTTCTTT
TRBV12-3/TRBV12-4	12	TRBJ2-3	-	CASSPLSDTQYF	TGTGCCAGCAGCCCGCTTTCAGATACGCAGTATTTT
TRBV4-1	15	TRBJ2-7	-	CASSQAPQGGYEQYF	TGCGCCAGCAGCCAAGCCCCACAGGGGGGGTACGAGCAGTACTTC
TRBV30	13	TRBJ2-3	-	CAWSVRRTDTQYF	TGTGCCTGGAGTGTACGCCGCACAGATACGCAGTATTTT
TRBV12-3/TRBV12-4	13	TRBJ2-6	-	CASNLYGANVLTF	TGTGCCAGCAATCTTTATGGGGCCAACGTCCTGACTTTC
TRBV27	12	TRBJ1-2	-	CASGVRGHGYTF	TGTGCCTCTGGGGTTAGGGGACATGGCTACACCTTC
TRBV19	17	TRBJ2-3	TRBD2	CASSSGGLHGSTDTQYF	TGTGCCAGTTCGAGCGGGGGGCTCCACGGGAGCACAGATACGCAGTATTTT
TRBV19	18	TRBJ1-5	-	CASSIGVVAGGGNQPQHF	TGTGCCAGTAGTATAGGCGTTGTCGCGGGAGGTGGCAATCAGCCCCAGCATTTT
TRBV19	14	TRBJ1-2	-	CASSPTWDGYGYTF	TGTGCCAGTAGTCCGACTTGGGACGGCTATGGCTACACCTTC
TRBV19	14	TRBJ1-2	-	CASSMVGLNYGYTF	TGTGCCAGTAGTATGGTAGGACTGAACTATGGCTACACCTTC
TRBV12-3/TRBV12-4	13	TRBJ1-1	-	CASSFALDTEAFF	TGTGCCAGCAGTTTTGCCCTAGACACTGAAGCTTTCTTT
TRBV11-2	15	TRBJ1-2	-	CASSLGPLGNYGYTF	TGTGCCAGCAGCTTAGGACCCTTAGGCAACTATGGCTACACCTTC
TRBV7-3	13	TRBJ1-6	-	CASSLSAKAPLHF	TGTGCCAGCAGCTTATCAGCAAAGGCACCCCTCCACTTT
TRBV4-1	15	TRBJ1-2	-	CASSQTFRERSGYTF	TGCGCCAGTAGCCAGACCTTCCGGGAGAGGAGCGGCTACACCTTC
TRBV29-1	13	TRBJ2-3	-	CSVVGGGTDTQYF	TGCAGCGTTGTGGGGGGCGGCACAGATACGCAGTATTTT
TRBV4-1	16	TRBJ1-3	-	CASSQPSSGAGNTIYF	TGCGCCAGCAGCCAACCCAGTTCCGGGGCTGGAAACACCATATATTTT
TRBV29-1	13	TRBJ1-2	-	CSVKVTGGYGYTF	TGCAGCGTTAAAGTAACGGGGGGCTATGGCTACACCTTC
TRBV28	15	TRBJ1-3	-	CASSGGVTLGNTIYF	TGTGCCAGCTCTGGGGGGGTTACTTTAGGGAACACCATATATTTT
TRBV7-9	12	TRBJ1-1	-	CASTTGGTEAFF	TGTGCCAGCACAACTGGGGGCACTGAAGCTTTCTTT
TRBV27	13	TRBJ1-4	-	CASRPRENEKLFF	TGTGCCAGCAGACCTAGAGAAAATGAAAAACTGTTTTTT
TRBV30	14	TRBJ1-5	-	CAWGHHNSNQPQHF	TGTGCCTGGGGACACCATAATAGCAATCAGCCCCAGCATTTT
TRBV7-8	18	TRBJ2-3	TRBD2	CASSLTLAGGPSFSTQYF	TGTGCCAGCAGCTTAACGCTAGCGGGGGGGCCGTCCTTTTCTACGCAGTATTTT
TRBV20-1	19	TRBJ2-1	-	CSASSPRRGAIWMGNEQFF	TGCAGTGCTAGTAGCCCGAGACGCGGGGCCATTTGGATGGGCAATGAGCAGTTCTTC
TRBV2	14	TRBJ2-5	TRBD1	CASSRQGPGETQYF	TGTGCCAGCAGTAGACAGGGGCCAGGGGAGACCCAGTACTTC
TRBV7-8	13	TRBJ1-2	TRBD1	CASSRGQNYGYTF	TGTGCCAGCAGCCGGGGACAGAACTATGGCTACACCTTC
TRBV6-5	16	TRBJ1-2	TRBD1	CASSYAGTEFHYGYTF	TGTGCCAGCAGTTATGCCGGGACAGAATTTCACTATGGCTACACCTTC
TRBV7-3	14	TRBJ1-6	-	CASSLADGNSPLHF	TGTGCCAGCAGCTTAGCGGACGGTAATTCACCCCTCCACTTT
TRBV9	16	TRBJ2-3	TRBD2	CASSATGTSGIHTQYF	TGTGCCAGCAGCGCAACCGGGACTAGCGGGATCCATACGCAGTATTTT
TRBV7-2	16	TRBJ2-7	-	CASSLQPPGHTYEQYF	TGTGCCAGCAGCTTACAACCACCGGGTCATACCTACGAGCAGTACTTC